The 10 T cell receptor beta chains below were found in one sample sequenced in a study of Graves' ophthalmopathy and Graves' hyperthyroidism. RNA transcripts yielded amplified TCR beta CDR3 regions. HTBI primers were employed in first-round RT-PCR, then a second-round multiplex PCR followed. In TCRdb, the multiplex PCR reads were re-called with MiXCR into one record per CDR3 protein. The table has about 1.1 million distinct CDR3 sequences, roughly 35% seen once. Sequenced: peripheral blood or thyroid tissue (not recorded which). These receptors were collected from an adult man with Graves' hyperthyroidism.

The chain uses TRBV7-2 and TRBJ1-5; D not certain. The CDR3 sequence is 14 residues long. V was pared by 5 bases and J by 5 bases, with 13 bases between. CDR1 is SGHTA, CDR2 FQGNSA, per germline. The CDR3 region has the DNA TGTGCCAGCAGCCAGAGGCTGGGAGATCAGCCCCAGCATTTT. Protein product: CASSQRLGDQPQHF.

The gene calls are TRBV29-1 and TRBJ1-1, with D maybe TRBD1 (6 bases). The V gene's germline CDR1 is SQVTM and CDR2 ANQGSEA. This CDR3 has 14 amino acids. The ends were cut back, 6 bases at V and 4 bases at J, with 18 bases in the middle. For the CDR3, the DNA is TGCAGCGTCGTACGGGGGGCGCGCCTCACTGAAGCTTTCTTT. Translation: CSVVRGARLTEAFF.

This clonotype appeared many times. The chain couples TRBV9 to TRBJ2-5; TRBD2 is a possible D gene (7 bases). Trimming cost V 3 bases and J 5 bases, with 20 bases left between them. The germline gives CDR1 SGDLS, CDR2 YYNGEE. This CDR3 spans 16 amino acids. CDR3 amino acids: CASSESYRRGAETQYF. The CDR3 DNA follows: TGTGCCAGCAGCGAATCATACCGACGGGGGGCCGAGACCCAGTACTTC.

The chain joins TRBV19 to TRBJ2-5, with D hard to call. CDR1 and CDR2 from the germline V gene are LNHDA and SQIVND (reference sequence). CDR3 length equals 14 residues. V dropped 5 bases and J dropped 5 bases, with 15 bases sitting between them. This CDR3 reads CASSGRTLVETQYF. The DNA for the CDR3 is TGTGCCAGTAGTGGAAGAACTCTGGTGGAGACCCAGTACTTC.

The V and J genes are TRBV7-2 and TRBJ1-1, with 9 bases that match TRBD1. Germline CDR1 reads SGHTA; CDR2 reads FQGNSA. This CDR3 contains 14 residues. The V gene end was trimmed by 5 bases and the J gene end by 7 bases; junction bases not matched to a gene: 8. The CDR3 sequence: CASSRRDRVSEAFF. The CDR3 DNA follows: TGTGCCAGCAGCCGCCGGGACAGGGTTAGTGAAGCTTTCTTT.

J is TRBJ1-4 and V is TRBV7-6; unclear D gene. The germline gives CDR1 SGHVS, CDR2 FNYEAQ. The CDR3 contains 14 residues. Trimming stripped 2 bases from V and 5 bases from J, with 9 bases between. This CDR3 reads CASSLTLANEKLFF. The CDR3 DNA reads TGTGCCAGCAGCTTAACACTGGCAAATGAAAAACTGTTTTTT.

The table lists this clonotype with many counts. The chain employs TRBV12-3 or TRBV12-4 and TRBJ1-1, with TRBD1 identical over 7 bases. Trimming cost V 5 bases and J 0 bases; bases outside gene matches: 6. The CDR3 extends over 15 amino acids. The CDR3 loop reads CASSGGQMLNTEAFF. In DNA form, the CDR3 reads TGTGCCAGCAGTGGGGGACAGATGCTGAACACTGAAGCTTTCTTT.

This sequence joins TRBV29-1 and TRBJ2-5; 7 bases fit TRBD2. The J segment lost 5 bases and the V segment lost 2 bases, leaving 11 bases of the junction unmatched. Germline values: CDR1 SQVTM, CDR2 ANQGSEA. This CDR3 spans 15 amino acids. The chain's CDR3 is CSVEPASGVQETQYF. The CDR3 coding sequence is TGCAGCGTTGAACCGGCGAGCGGGGTACAGGAGACCCAGTACTTC. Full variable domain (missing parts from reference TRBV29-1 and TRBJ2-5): SAVISQKPSRDICQRGTSLTIQCQVDSQVTMMFWYRQQPGQSLTLIATANQGSEATYESGFVIDKFPISRPNLTFSTLTVSNMSPEDSSIYLCSVEPASGVQETQYFGPGTRLLVL.

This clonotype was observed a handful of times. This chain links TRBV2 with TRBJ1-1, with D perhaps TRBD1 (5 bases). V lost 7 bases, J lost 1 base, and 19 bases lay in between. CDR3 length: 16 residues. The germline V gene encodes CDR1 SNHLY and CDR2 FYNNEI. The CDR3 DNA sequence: TGTGCCAGCAAATTGGGTGACAGCCTCGGGAACACTGAAGCTTTCTTT. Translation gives CASKLGDSLGNTEAFF.

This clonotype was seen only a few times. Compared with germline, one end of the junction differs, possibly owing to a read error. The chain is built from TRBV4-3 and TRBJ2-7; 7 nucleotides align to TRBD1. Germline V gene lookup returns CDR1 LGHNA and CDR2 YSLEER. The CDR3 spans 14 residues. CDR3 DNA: TGCGCCAGCAGTCTGGGGGACAGTTCCTCCGAGCAGTACTTC. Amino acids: CASSLGDSSSEQYF.